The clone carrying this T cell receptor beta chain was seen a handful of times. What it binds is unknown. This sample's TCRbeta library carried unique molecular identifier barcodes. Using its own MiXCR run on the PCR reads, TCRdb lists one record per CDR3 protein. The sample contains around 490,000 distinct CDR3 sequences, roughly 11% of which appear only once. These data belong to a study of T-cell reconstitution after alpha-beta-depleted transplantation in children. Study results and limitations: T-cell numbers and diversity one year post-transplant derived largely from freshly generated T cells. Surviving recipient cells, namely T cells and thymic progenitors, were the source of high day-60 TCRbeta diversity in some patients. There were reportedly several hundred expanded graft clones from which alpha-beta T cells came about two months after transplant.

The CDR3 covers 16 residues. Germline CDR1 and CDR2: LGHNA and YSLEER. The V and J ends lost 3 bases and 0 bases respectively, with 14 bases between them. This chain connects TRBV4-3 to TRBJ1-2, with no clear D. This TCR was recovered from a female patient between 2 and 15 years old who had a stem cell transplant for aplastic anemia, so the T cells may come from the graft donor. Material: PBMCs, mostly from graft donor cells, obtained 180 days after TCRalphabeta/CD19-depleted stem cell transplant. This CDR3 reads CASSHPGVVSNYGYTF. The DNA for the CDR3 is TGCGCCAGCAGCCACCCCGGGGTGGTTTCTAACTATGGCTACACCTTC.